One and the same sample provided the 7 T cell receptor beta chains below, sequenced in a study of OX40 agonist ivuxolimab in advanced cancers. Libraries were prepared by immunoSEQ multiplex PCR; TCRdb keeps only in-frame clonotypes and omits some of them. Of some 35,000 clones in the sample, around 73% were seen once. Sequencing was performed on CD4+ or CD8+ T cells sorted from blood, taken in a trial of the OX40 agonist ivuxolimab. The source is an adult with an advanced solid tumor such as melanoma, head and neck, liver or kidney cancer.

A few counts support this clone. The V and J genes are TRBV6-5 and TRBJ1-1; tentative D call: TRBD1 (6 bases). The CDR3 totals 11 residues. Germline V gene data show CDR1 as MNHEY and CDR2 as SVGAGI. Trimming took 5 bases from V and 7 from J, leaving 8 bases between them. For the CDR3, the DNA is TGTGCCAGCAGTCAGGGGCTTGAAGCTTTCTTT. It translates to CASSQGLEAFF.

The chain recombines TRBV27 with TRBJ1-5; D ambiguous. CDR1 is MNHEY and CDR2 is SMNVEV in the germline V gene (reference sequence). V was clipped by 3 bases and J by 0 bases, with 9 bases between them. The CDR3 covers 15 residues. In nucleotides, the CDR3 is TGTGCCAGCAGTTTTTCATCCCTTAGCAATCAGCCCCAGCATTTT. Its translation is CASSFSSLSNQPQHF.

The genes are TRBV5-1 and TRBJ2-5, with D possibly being TRBD2 (6 bases). The germline CDR1 and CDR2 sequences are SGHRS and YFSETQ. V lost 0 bases to trimming and J lost 3 bases, with 9 bases between them. The CDR3 sequence is 14 residues long. CDR3 sequence reads: CASSLGGGKETQYF. DNA for the CDR3: TGCGCCAGCAGCTTGGGTGGCGGGAAAGAGACCCAGTACTTC. Complete variable domain (other parts from reference TRBV5-1 and TRBJ2-5): KAGVTQTPRYLIKTRGQQVTLSCSPISGHRSVSWYQQTPGQGLQFLFEYFSETQRNKGNFPGRFSGRQFSNSRSEMNVSTLELGDSALYLCASSLGGGKETQYFGPGTRLLVL.

The CDR3 DNA is TGTGCCAGCAGCTCCCCCACTAGCGGGGGAACCTACGAGCAGTACTTC. Its translation: CASSSPTSGGTYEQYF. This sequence joins TRBV7-9 and TRBJ2-7, with 11 bases that match TRBD2. Germline V gives CDR1 SEHNR, CDR2 FQNEAQ (reference sequence). This CDR3 region has 16 residues. V dropped 4 bases and J dropped 2; count of bases not matched to a gene: 7.

J is TRBJ1-3 and V is TRBV19; possibly TRBD1 for D (6 bases). Looked up from germline, CDR1 is LNHDA and CDR2 is SQIVND (reference sequence). V gave up 7 bases and J gave up 8 bases, with 18 bases separating them. The CDR3 contains 14 residues. CDR3 protein: CASNPGATRDTIYF. Written as DNA, the CDR3 is TGTGCCAGTAATCCGGGGGCGACTAGAGACACCATATATTTT.

The DNA of the CDR3 is TGTGCCAGTACTTCCCCCGGGGCAGCCGCAAAAGAAGCTAACTATGGCTACACCTTC. Its translation: CASTSPGAAAKEANYGYTF. The V gene is TRBV19, the J gene TRBJ1-2, with D perhaps TRBD1 (5 bases). V was shortened by 7 bases and J by 0 bases, with 27 bases between the two germline ends. The CDR3 runs to 19 residues. Germline V CDR1 and CDR2: LNHDA, SQIVND (reference sequence).

The rearrangement links TRBV28 to TRBJ2-6; the D is unclear. V was cut by 8 bases and J by 0 bases, with 14 bases left in between. Germline V lookup: CDR1 MDHEN, CDR2 SYDVKM. The CDR3 has 16 amino acids. The CDR3 reads CASHPERSSGANVLTF. CDR3 DNA sequence: TGTGCCAGCCATCCTGAGCGCAGCTCTGGGGCCAACGTCCTGACTTTC.